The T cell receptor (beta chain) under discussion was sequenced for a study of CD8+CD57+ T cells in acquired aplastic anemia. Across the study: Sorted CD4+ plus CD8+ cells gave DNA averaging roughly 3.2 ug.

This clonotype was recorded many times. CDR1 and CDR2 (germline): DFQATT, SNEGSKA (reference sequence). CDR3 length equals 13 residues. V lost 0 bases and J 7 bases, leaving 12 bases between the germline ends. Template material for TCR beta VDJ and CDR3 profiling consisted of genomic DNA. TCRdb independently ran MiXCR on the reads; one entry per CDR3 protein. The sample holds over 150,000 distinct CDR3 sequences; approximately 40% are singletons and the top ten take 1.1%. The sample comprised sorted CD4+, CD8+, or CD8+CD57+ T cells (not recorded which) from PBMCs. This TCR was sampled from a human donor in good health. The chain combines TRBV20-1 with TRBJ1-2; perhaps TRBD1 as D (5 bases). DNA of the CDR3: TGCAGTGCTAGAGACAGGGAGGTGGTTGGCTACACCTTC. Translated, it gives CSARDREVVGYTF.